This T cell receptor (beta chain) was retrieved from a study of CD8+ T cells in alopecia areata. General study findings and limits: Mouse data revealed clearer TCR sharing than patient data did, a gap possibly tied to HLA. Greater clonality was observed in lesional scalp samples, especially alopecia totalis/universalis, versus normal scalp. Alphabeta T cells residing in normal skin are also sequenced in scalp samples.

T lymphocytes (CD4+ and CD8+) were sorted from PBMCs. Comment on this clone: Its antigen remains unknown.

The V gene lost 9 bases and the J gene lost 0 bases, with 24 bases spanning the gap. Germline CDR1 is MGHDK and CDR2 is SYGVNS. CDR3 length equals 17 residues. RNA was isolated and reverse transcribed to cDNA, the sequencing template. Assay: immunoSEQ multiplex PCR; the TCRdb copy retains only in-frame clones and omits some. The sample yields 100,000 to 130,000 clones, approximately 59% seen once. The clonotype originates from a human donor in good health. Source material: CD8+ T cells sorted from blood. V and J are TRBV25-1 and TRBJ2-7; tentatively, D is TRBD2 (6 bases). The CDR3 DNA follows: TGTGCCAGTTACGGGGGTAGGAGGAGGGTCCGCTCCTACGAGCAGTACTTC. Translated, it gives CASYGGRRRVRSYEQYF.